The 17 T cell receptor beta chains below all came from one sample that was sequenced in a study of T cell responses to AZD1222 COVID-19 vaccine. Profiling relied on immunoSEQ multiplex PCR, and the TCRdb table lists in-frame clones only, not all of them. The sample has roughly 140,000 clones; roughly nine tenths are singletons. The material was peripheral blood, obtained after recovery from COVID-19. These TCRs come from an adult who had recovered from COVID-19.

The DNA for the CDR3 is TGTGCCAGCAGTGAAGGGGGACAGAACTATGGCTACACCTTC. Translated, it gives CASSEGGQNYGYTF. The rearrangement uses TRBV6-1 and TRBJ1-2, with 7 bases aligning to TRBD1. The trim removed 1 base at V and 2 bases at J, leaving 1 base unmatched. CDR3 length equals 14 residues. CDR1 and CDR2 (germline): MNHNS, SASEGT.

This clone appeared a few times. The V and J genes are TRBV7-9 and TRBJ1-2; 9 bases fit TRBD1. Germline V CDR1 and CDR2: SEHNR, FQNEAQ (reference sequence). The CDR3 is 14 residues long. V lost 3 bases, J lost 8 bases, and 7 bases stayed unmatched. The CDR3 is CASSFKQGAEGYTF. CDR3 nucleotide sequence: TGTGCCAGCAGCTTCAAACAGGGGGCCGAAGGCTACACCTTC.

The J gene is TRBJ1-6, the V gene TRBV27; 9 bases match TRBD1. The CDR3 covers 15 residues. Trimming removed 6 bases from V and 7 bases from J; junction bases left unmatched: 7. Germline CDR1 MNHEY, CDR2 SMNVEV (reference sequence). CDR3 in amino acids: CASRIGTGPNSPLHF. CDR3 DNA sequence: TGTGCCAGCAGGATCGGGACAGGGCCGAATTCACCCCTCCACTTT.

This clone was seen more than once but under ten times. The rearrangement uses TRBV29-1 and TRBJ1-1; 8 nucleotides line up with TRBD1. The CDR3 length is 13 residues. In germline, CDR1 is SQVTM, CDR2 ANQGSEA. The J segment lost 0 bases and the V segment lost 6 bases, leaving 3 bases of the junction unmatched. This CDR3 is CSVDRVLNTEAFF. The CDR3 DNA is TGCAGCGTGGACAGGGTTCTGAACACTGAAGCTTTCTTT.

For the CDR3, the DNA is TGTGCCAGCAGCTTTGGTAGAGGGGCGACTAATGAAAAACTGTTTTTT. As protein: CASSFGRGATNEKLFF. The rearrangement links TRBV7-8 to TRBJ1-4; a weak D match, TRBD1 (5 bases). CDR1 and CDR2 from the germline V gene are SGHVS and FQNEAQ. Trimming left V 3 bases short and J 2 bases short, with 13 bases between. CDR3 size: 16 residues.

This chain joins TRBV5-1 and TRBJ2-1; D not resolved. CDR1 and CDR2 from the germline V gene are SGHRS and YFSETQ. The CDR3 runs 12 residues. V lost 0 bases and J 10 bases, leaving 8 bases between the germline ends. The CDR3 is CASSLVVREQFF. The CDR3 DNA reads as TGCGCCAGCAGCTTGGTGGTCAGAGAGCAGTTCTTC. The variable domain in full, completed from reference TRBV5-1 and TRBJ2-1, reads KAGVTQTPRYLIKTRGQQVTLSCSPISGHRSVSWYQQTPGQGLQFLFEYFSETQRNKGNFPGRFSGRQFSNSRSEMNVSTLELGDSALYLCASSLVVREQFFGPGTRLTVL.

This clone has a handful of counts. This chain links TRBV14 with TRBJ1-4; 7 bases line up with TRBD1. CDR3 length: 15 amino acids. CDR1 SGHDN and CDR2 FVKESK come from the germline V gene. V dropped 4 bases and J dropped 4; count of bases not matched to a gene: 6. CDR3 loop: CASSPDRSFNEKLFF. For the CDR3, the DNA is TGTGCCAGCAGCCCGGACAGGTCCTTTAATGAAAAACTGTTTTTT.

J is TRBJ1-2 and V is TRBV19; D remains unclear. CDR3 size: 14 residues. Germline CDR1 LNHDA, CDR2 SQIVND (reference sequence). The V end lost 2 bases, the J end lost 8 bases, and 15 bases lay between the germline ends. The CDR3 nucleotides are TGTGCCAGTAGTATACAGGTGCCTACGGAAGGCTACACCTTC. This encodes CASSIQVPTEGYTF.

This sequence joins TRBV5-1 and TRBJ2-2; tentatively, D is TRBD1 or TRBD2 (6 bases each). Looked up from germline, CDR1 is SGHRS and CDR2 is YFSETQ. The length of the CDR3 is 17 residues. V lost 7 bases to trimming and J lost 1 base, with 20 bases between them. The CDR3 sequence is CASGGHSGAQNTGELFF. The CDR3 DNA reads as TGCGCCAGCGGGGGGCACTCGGGAGCTCAGAACACCGGGGAGCTGTTTTTT.

V usage is TRBV27 and J usage is TRBJ2-3; TRBD2 is a possible D gene (6 bases). The CDR3 consists of 15 residues. V lost 7 bases and J 1 base, leaving 15 bases between the germline ends. Germline loops: CDR1 MNHEY, CDR2 SMNVEV (reference sequence). Here the CDR3 reads CASNRGGPGTDTQYF. Written as DNA, the CDR3 is TGTGCCAGCAACCGGGGAGGCCCCGGCACAGATACGCAGTATTTT.

V usage is TRBV5-1 and J usage is TRBJ2-7; 7 bases align to TRBD2. CDR3 size: 14 residues. The germline V gene encodes CDR1 SGHRS and CDR2 YFSETQ. V shed 0 bases and J 2 bases; nucleotides not matched to a gene: 2. The CDR3 coding sequence is TGCGCCAGCAGCTTGGATGGGGGGGCCTACGAGCAGTACTTC. Translating gives CASSLDGGAYEQYF.

The chain uses TRBV3-1 (or the pseudogene TRBV3-2) and TRBJ1-4, with 7 bases lining up with TRBD1. The germline V gene encodes CDR1 LGHDT and CDR2 YNNKEL (reference sequence). V dropped 2 bases and J dropped 0; count of bases not matched to a gene: 3. The CDR3 totals 16 residues. The CDR3 reads CASSQFQGATNEKLFF. CDR3 nucleotide sequence: TGTGCCAGCAGCCAATTCCAGGGGGCAACTAATGAAAAACTGTTTTTT.

The chain joins TRBV27 to TRBJ1-2; a possible D gene is TRBD1 (6 bases). Per germline, CDR1 MNHEY and CDR2 SMNVEV (reference sequence). Trimming left V 5 bases short and J 4 bases short, with 17 bases between. The CDR3 runs to 15 residues. CDR3 loop: CASSTRVGATYGYTF. CDR3 sequence (DNA): TGTGCCAGCAGTACTCGAGTGGGGGCAACCTATGGCTACACCTTC.

The rearrangement uses TRBV3-1 (or the pseudogene TRBV3-2) and TRBJ2-3, with unresolved D. This CDR3 region has 12 residues. Trimming pared 2 bases from V and 7 bases from J, leaving 7 bases between. Per germline, CDR1 LGHDT and CDR2 YNNKEL (reference sequence). Here the CDR3 reads CASSQSKNTQYF. The CDR3 coding sequence is TGTGCCAGCAGCCAATCAAAAAATACGCAGTATTTT.

CDR3 in DNA: TGTGCCAGCAGCCCCCTGGGGGGGGACACTGAAGCTTTCTTT. Its translation is CASSPLGGDTEAFF. V usage is TRBV7-9 and J usage is TRBJ1-1; TRBD1 is a possible D gene (5 bases). The CDR3 has 14 amino acids. From germline, CDR1 is SEHNR and CDR2 FQNEAQ (reference sequence). V was clipped by 5 bases and J by 3 bases, with 13 bases between them.

The rearrangement links TRBV7-9 to TRBJ1-4, with 8 nucleotides matching TRBD1. CDR1 SEHNR and CDR2 FQNEAQ come from the germline V gene (reference sequence). The CDR3 is 15 amino acids. V was clipped by 1 base and J by 5 bases; unmatched bases: 3. The DNA for the CDR3 is TGTGCCAGCAGCTTAGGGGCAGGGGGCAATGAAAAACTGTTTTTT. Translation: CASSLGAGGNEKLFF.

The chain recombines TRBV7-9 with TRBJ2-7, with TRBD1 matching 10 bases. The CDR3 contains 15 residues. Unmatched junction bases numbered 10, after V lost 7 bases and J lost 4 bases. Germline values: CDR1 SEHNR, CDR2 FQNEAQ (reference sequence). CDR3 residues: CASTNRDRGLYEQYF. DNA for the CDR3: TGTGCCAGCACCAACCGGGACAGGGGTTTATACGAGCAGTACTTC. Combining the CDR3 with reference TRBV7-9 and TRBJ2-7 gives the whole variable domain DTGVSQNPRHKITKRGQNVTFRCDPISEHNRLYWYRQTLGQGPEFLTYFQNEAQLEKSRLLSDRFSAERPKGSFSTLEIQRTEQGDSAMYLCASTNRDRGLYEQYFGPGTRLTVT.